These 21 T cell receptor beta chains were sequenced from one sample in a study of response to subunit inactivated influenza vaccine. One entry per CDR3 protein, called by TCRdb with MiXCR from the RT-PCR reads. The sample holds around 150,000 distinct CDR3 sequences, around 9.9% seen once. The sample in question was non-naive T cells sorted from PBMCs, obtained roughly 6 weeks after vaccination. Every receptor here comes from a man between 45 and 60 years old who received an inactivated influenza vaccine.

This clonotype has a handful of counts. The chain has TRBV3-1 and TRBJ2-1; D tentatively reads TRBD1 or TRBD2 (5 bases each). CDR1 is LGHDT and CDR2 is YNNKEL in the germline V gene (reference sequence). V lost 5 bases to trimming and J lost 0 bases, with 14 bases between them. This CDR3 is built from 16 residues. The CDR3 is CASSSGTASSYNEQFF. The DNA of the CDR3 is TGTGCCAGCAGCTCAGGGACCGCGAGCTCCTACAATGAGCAGTTCTTC.

This clonotype was observed at least ten times. The gene calls are TRBV2 and TRBJ2-7; 8 bases map to TRBD1. The V and J ends lost 6 bases and 6 bases, in that order; junction bases with no gene match: 10. CDR1 and CDR2 (germline): SNHLY, FYNNEI. This CDR3 comprises 14 residues. This CDR3 reads CASRYRQGIIEQYF. The CDR3 DNA sequence: TGTGCCAGCAGATACCGACAGGGGATAATCGAGCAGTACTTC.

CDR3: CASSLVGGGLPQHF. CDR3 DNA sequence: TGTGCCAGCAGCTTGGTCGGGGGCGGGTTACCCCAGCATTTT. The V call is TRBV5-8, the J call TRBJ1-5; possibly TRBD1 for D (6 bases). V gave up 0 bases and J gave up 10 bases, with 14 bases separating them. The CDR3 has 14 amino acids. Per germline, CDR1 SGHTS and CDR2 YDEGEE.

This clonotype was counted many times. V is TRBV20-1 and J is TRBJ2-3; 10 bases map to TRBD2. CDR1 and CDR2 from the germline V gene are DFQATT and SNEGSKA (reference sequence). This CDR3 region has 15 residues. V trimming: 3 bases; J trimming: 2 bases; junction bases outside the gene matches: 5. The CDR3 DNA is TGCAGTGCTAGGGCCGGACTAGCGGACACAGATACGCAGTATTTT. The encoded protein is CSARAGLADTDTQYF.

This clonotype appeared once. A read error may explain this, as a much larger clone is one base away. The chain uses TRBV5-4 and TRBJ2-1; D is perhaps TRBD1 (5 bases). The germline V gene encodes CDR1 SGHNT and CDR2 YYREEE (reference sequence). V lost 4 bases and J 7 bases, leaving 18 bases between the germline ends. This CDR3 contains 15 residues. The CDR3 DNA is TGTGCCAGCAGCCCTGCGGCGACAGCGTATAATGAGCAGTTCTTC. It codes for CASSPAATAYNEQFF.

This rearrangement joins TRBV5-6 to TRBJ1-4, with D hard to call. CDR1 is SGHDT, CDR2 YYEEEE, per germline. This CDR3 comprises 14 residues. V was cut by 4 bases and J by 5 bases, with 12 bases left in between. The CDR3 DNA sequence: TGTGCCAGCAGCCGAGATCAGTTCAATGAAAAACTGTTTTTT. It is translated as CASSRDQFNEKLFF. Full variable domain (missing parts from reference TRBV5-6 and TRBJ1-4): DAGVTQSPTHLIKTRGQQVTLRCSPKSGHDTVSWYQQALGQGPQFIFQYYEEEERQRGNFPDRFSGHQFPNYSSELNVNALLLGDSALYLCASSRDQFNEKLFFGSGTQLSVL.

The J gene is TRBJ2-5, the V gene TRBV3-1, with 7 bases matching TRBD2. From germline, CDR1 is LGHDT and CDR2 YNNKEL (reference sequence). This CDR3 contains 18 residues. Trimming cost V 1 base and J 5 bases; bases outside gene matches: 16. As DNA, the CDR3 is TGTGCCAGCAGCCAAGCCCTACCCCTAGCGGAGGGAGGGGAGACCCAGTACTTC. This codes for CASSQALPLAEGGETQYF.

This clonotype came up many times. The chain couples TRBV3-1 to TRBJ2-1; 13 bases line up with TRBD2. Germline V gene lookup returns CDR1 LGHDT and CDR2 YNNKEL (reference sequence). The V and J ends lost 1 base and 4 bases, in that order; junction bases with no gene match: 4. The CDR3 covers 17 residues. This chain's CDR3 is CASSQVQLAGGYNEQFF. CDR3 DNA sequence: TGTGCCAGCAGCCAAGTACAACTAGCGGGGGGGTACAATGAGCAGTTCTTC.

This clonotype was picked up many times. The chain links TRBV4-2 to TRBJ2-5, with TRBD2 matching 11 bases. Germline V lookup: CDR1 LGHNA, CDR2 YNFKEQ. This CDR3 has 17 amino acids. Germline trimming cut 4 bases from V and 4 bases from J; bases unmatched to any gene: 11. The CDR3 spells CASSPGLGTSGGETQYF. DNA for the CDR3: TGTGCCAGCAGCCCGGGGCTCGGGACTAGCGGAGGAGAGACCCAGTACTTC.

This clonotype occurred a few times. This rearrangement joins TRBV7-2 to TRBJ2-1, with TRBD2 matching 8 bases. Germline V gene lookup returns CDR1 SGHTA and CDR2 FQGNSA. This CDR3 is built from 15 residues. Unmatched junction bases numbered 3, after V lost 1 base and J lost 4 bases. The CDR3 spells CASSLELAVYNEQFF. For the CDR3, the DNA is TGTGCCAGCAGCTTAGAACTAGCGGTGTACAATGAGCAGTTCTTC.

This clonotype was found a few times. The V call is TRBV3-1, the J call TRBJ1-5; D call uncertain. The length of the CDR3 is 12 residues. The germline V gene has CDR1 LGHDT and CDR2 YNNKEL (reference sequence). V gave up 0 bases and J gave up 6 bases, with 3 bases separating them. CDR3 sequence reads: CASSQEGQPQHF. The DNA of the CDR3 is TGTGCCAGCAGCCAAGAGGGTCAGCCCCAGCATTTT.

This clonotype was observed at least ten times. V and J are TRBV28 and TRBJ2-5; 8 nucleotides align to TRBD2. CDR1 MDHEN and CDR2 SYDVKM come from the germline V gene. With 3 bases clipped from V and 4 bases from J, the junction kept 10 bases outside the gene matches. The CDR3 runs 16 residues. This CDR3 is CASSFLLAGRGETQYF. In DNA form, the CDR3 reads TGTGCCAGCAGTTTCTTGCTAGCGGGTAGGGGAGAGACCCAGTACTTC.

The V gene is TRBV2, the J gene TRBJ2-1, with 8 bases lining up with TRBD2. With 7 bases clipped from V and 7 bases from J, the junction kept 12 bases outside the gene matches. Germline V gene data show CDR1 as SNHLY and CDR2 as FYNNEI. The CDR3 has 15 residues. Here the CDR3 DNA reads TGTGCCAGCATCTCCGCGGGAGGTAGCGTGAATGAGCAGTTCTTC. This translates into CASISAGGSVNEQFF.

The J gene is TRBJ2-7, the V gene TRBV9; a possible D gene is TRBD2 (5 bases). V was cut by 6 bases and J by 6 bases, with 13 bases left in between. This CDR3 is built from 12 residues. The germline V gene encodes CDR1 SGDLS and CDR2 YYNGEE. The CDR3 DNA reads as TGTGCCAGCAAGCGCTTGGGAGTCGAGCAGTACTTC. Its protein is CASKRLGVEQYF.

The chain carries TRBV19 and TRBJ2-1; no clear D. With 3 bases removed from V and 9 bases from J, the gap between germline ends came to 15 bases. The CDR3 runs to 14 residues. Germline V gene lookup returns CDR1 LNHDA and CDR2 SQIVND (reference sequence). The DNA for the CDR3 is TGTGCCAGTAGTATCGGCCCCCTACCGGGTGAGCAGTTCTTC. Translated: CASSIGPLPGEQFF.

The rearrangement uses TRBV20-1 and TRBJ1-1; D gene unclear. This CDR3 contains 12 residues. Looked up from germline, CDR1 is DFQATT and CDR2 is SNEGSKA (reference sequence). The V and J ends lost 5 bases and 0 bases respectively, with 7 bases between them. The CDR3, as DNA: TGCAGTGCTCAGAGGATGAACACTGAAGCTTTCTTT. Protein: CSAQRMNTEAFF.

In this sample, this clonotype turned up a few times. This chain uses TRBV5-1 with TRBJ2-7; D is unresolved. Germline assignment: CDR1 SGHRS and CDR2 YFSETQ. The ends were cut back, 3 bases at V and 3 bases at J, with 10 bases in the middle. The CDR3 length is 13 residues. This chain's CDR3 is CASSSQDRYEQYF. DNA of the CDR3: TGCGCCAGCAGCTCGCAGGACCGCTACGAGCAGTACTTC.

J is TRBJ2-2 and V is TRBV4-3; D may be TRBD2 (6 bases). The V end lost 1 base, the J end lost 1 base, and 16 bases lay between the germline ends. The CDR3 runs to 18 residues. Germline V gives CDR1 LGHNA, CDR2 YSLEER. CDR3 sequence reads: CASSQAYAGTWNTGELFF. The CDR3 DNA sequence: TGCGCCAGCAGCCAAGCCTACGCCGGGACTTGGAACACCGGGGAGCTGTTTTTT.

The CDR3 reads CASSLQIWEQFF. Here the CDR3 DNA reads TGTGCCAGCAGCCTTCAAATTTGGGAGCAGTTCTTC. The J gene is TRBJ2-1, the V gene TRBV12-3 or TRBV12-4, with D unclear. The CDR3 extends over 12 amino acids. Between the trimmed V and J ends, which lost 6 bases and 10 bases, there was a span of 13 bases.

This clonotype was found many times. The chain has TRBV28 and TRBJ2-7; D remains ambiguous. Looked up from germline, CDR1 is MDHEN and CDR2 is SYDVKM. The CDR3 loop spans 14 amino acids. Deletions cut 7 bases from V and 4 bases from J, with 17 bases between. The CDR3 reads CASTRGSDRYEQYF. In nucleotides, the CDR3 is TGTGCCAGCACCCGTGGGTCAGACCGATACGAGCAGTACTTC.

Ten or more counts support this clonotype. V gene TRBV7-2 combines with J gene TRBJ2-1; D gene uncertain. This CDR3 spans 13 amino acids. V lost 3 bases to trimming and J lost 13 bases, with 16 bases between them. Germline CDR1 is SGHTA and CDR2 is FQGNSA. The CDR3 nucleotides are TGTGCCAGCAGCTTCGAAGGCAGCGCTGCTCAGTTCTTC. Its protein is CASSFEGSAAQFF. The entire variable domain, with the rest obtained from reference TRBV7-2 and TRBJ2-1, is as follows: GAGVSQSPSNKVTEKGKDVELRCDPISGHTALYWYRQSLGQGLEFLIYFQGNSAPDKSGLPSDRFSAERTGGSVSTLTIQRTQQEDSAVYLCASSFEGSAAQFFGPGTRLTVL.